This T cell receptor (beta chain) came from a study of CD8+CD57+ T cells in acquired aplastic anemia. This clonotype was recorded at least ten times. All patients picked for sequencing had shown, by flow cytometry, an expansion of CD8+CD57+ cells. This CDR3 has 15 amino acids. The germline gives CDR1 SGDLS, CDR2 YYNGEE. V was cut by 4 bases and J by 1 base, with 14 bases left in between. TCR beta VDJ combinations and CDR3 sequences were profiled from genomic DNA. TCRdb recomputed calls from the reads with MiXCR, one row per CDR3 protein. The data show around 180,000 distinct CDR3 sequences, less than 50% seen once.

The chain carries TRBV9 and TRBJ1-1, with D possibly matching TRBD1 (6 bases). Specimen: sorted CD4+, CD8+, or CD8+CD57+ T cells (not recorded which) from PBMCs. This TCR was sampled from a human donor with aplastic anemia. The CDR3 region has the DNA TGTGCCAGCAGCATTTCCGGGACACAGAACACTGAAGCTTTCTTT. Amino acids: CASSISGTQNTEAFF. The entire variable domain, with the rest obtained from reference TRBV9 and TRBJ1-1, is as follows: DSGVTQTPKHLITATGQRVTLRCSPRSGDLSVYWYQQSLDQGLQFLIQYYNGEERAKGNILERFSAQQFPDLHSELNLSSLELGDSALYFCASSISGTQNTEAFFGQGTRLTVV.